Described below is a single TCR beta chain sequence and its context. Its specificity is not known. The CDR3 spans 13 residues. Germline values: CDR1 ENHRY, CDR2 SYGVKD. V gave up 4 bases and J gave up 15 bases; unmatched junction bases: 5. The method was immunoSEQ multiplex PCR; TCRdb's version includes in-frame clones alone and lacks a portion of them. In the table there are some 640,000 clones, 89% of which are singletons. The record originates from a study of Ad26.COV2.S vaccination and SARS-CoV-2 variants. Study background: Intramuscular Ad26.COV2.S at 5x10^10 or 1x10^11 viral particles. General study findings and limits: Reports say spike-specific CD8+ and CD4+ T cell responses covered substantial breadth after vaccination.

Treatment of the sample: some 19 received Ad26.COV2.S at low or high dose, single or two shots; a few received placebo; per-sample allocation not given. Day 63 after the first vaccine or placebo injection was the time point for sampling. An Ad26 vector expressing Wuhan-strain SARS-CoV-2 spike served as the vaccine. This receptor was obtained from a person between 18 and 59 years old who received the Ad26.COV2.S COVID-19 vaccine or a placebo. The specimen was peripheral blood, collected in a trial of Ad26.COV2.S vaccine versus placebo. V is TRBV10-3 and J is TRBJ2-1, with 14 bases identical to TRBD2. The CDR3 DNA follows: TGTGCCATCAGTGGGGGACTAGCGGGAGCTCGGTTCTTC. Encoded protein: CAISGGLAGARFF.